A selection of T cell receptor beta chains follows, all from one sample in a study of PD-L1 blockade in urothelial cancer. Repertoires were generated with immunoSEQ multiplex PCR, while TCRdb's copy carries only in-frame clones and drops some. The sample holds roughly 25,000 clones, 84% seen once. The sequencing used PBMCs, collected around atezolizumab (anti-PD-L1) treatment. The receptors were sampled from a man between 65 and 85 years old with urothelial cancer. Both conserved end residues are part of each CDR3. The D gene is left open where the match is weak. Expanded clones get a size class; other rows say once, few or many, or leave the size out.

v_gene,j_gene,abundance,d_gene,CDR3aa,CDR3nt
TRBV2,TRBJ1-2,.,TRBD1,CASSEYGGQGAGGYTF,TGTGCCAGCAGTGAATATGGAGGACAGGGAGCTGGTGGCTACACCTTC
TRBV5-1,TRBJ2-7,.,.,CASSGRSGPFEQYF,TGCGCCAGCAGCGGCCGCAGCGGCCCTTTCGAGCAGTACTTC
TRBV28,TRBJ2-5,.,TRBD1,CASSPGQGPETQYF,TGTGCCAGCAGTCCAGGACAGGGACCAGAGACCCAGTACTTC
TRBV27,TRBJ2-1,.,TRBD2,CASSWVAGGAVEQFF,TGTGCCAGCAGTTGGGTAGCGGGAGGTGCGGTTGAGCAGTTCTTC
TRBV7-9,TRBJ2-1,.,.,CASSRGNEQFF,TGTGCCAGCAGCAGGGGCAATGAGCAGTTCTTC
TRBV7-6,TRBJ1-4,.,TRBD1,CASSLAGQTNEKLFF,TGTGCCAGCAGCTTAGCGGGACAGACTAATGAAAAACTGTTTTTT
TRBV5-4,TRBJ1-5,.,.,CASSLDGLSDSNQPQHF,TGTGCCAGCAGCTTGGACGGTTTAAGTGATAGCAATCAGCCCCAGCATTTT
TRBV30,TRBJ1-4,.,.,CAWSVLGMGKLFF,TGTGCCTGGAGTGTACTAGGGATGGGAAAACTGTTTTTT
TRBV14,TRBJ2-3,.,.,CASSQERSRVDTQYF,TGTGCCAGCAGCCAAGAGAGATCTCGGGTAGATACGCAGTATTTT
TRBV29-1,TRBJ2-1,.,.,CSVVLQWRNEQFF,TGCAGCGTTGTCCTCCAATGGCGGAATGAGCAGTTCTTC
TRBV5-1,TRBJ2-3,.,TRBD1,CASSRQGTGTDTQYF,TGCGCCAGCAGCCGACAGGGGACGGGCACAGATACGCAGTATTTT
TRBV27,TRBJ2-5,.,.,CASRPRSGFQETQYF,TGTGCCAGCAGGCCAAGGTCGGGGTTCCAAGAGACCCAGTACTTC
TRBV2,TRBJ2-5,once,.,CASSELQNQETQYF,TGTGCCAGCAGTGAACTCCAGAACCAAGAGACCCAGTACTTC
TRBV2,TRBJ2-7,.,.,CASSASSYEQYF,TGTGCCAGCAGTGCGAGCTCCTACGAGCAGTACTTC
TRBV28,TRBJ2-4,.,TRBD1,CASIGQDSNIQYF,TGTGCCAGCATTGGACAGGACTCCAACATTCAGTACTTC
TRBV4-1,TRBJ1-2,.,.,CASSQDNPGWVPSMVYTF,TGCGCCAGCAGCCAAGATAATCCAGGGTGGGTCCCTTCGATGGTCTACACCTTC
TRBV5-5,TRBJ1-2,.,.,CASSSPGRNNYGYTF,TGTGCCAGCAGCTCCCCGGGTAGGAATAACTATGGCTACACCTTC
TRBV2,TRBJ2-1,.,.,CASSGWRDEQFF,TGTGCCAGCAGTGGATGGAGGGACGAGCAGTTCTTC
TRBV25-1,TRBJ2-2,.,.,CASSAAGANTGELFF,TGTGCCAGCAGTGCTGCGGGCGCGAACACCGGGGAGCTGTTTTTT
TRBV19,TRBJ1-4,.,.,CASSSGGKRKLFF,TGTGCCAGTAGTAGTGGGGGCAAGAGAAAACTGTTTTTT
TRBV10-1,TRBJ1-5,.,.,CATDTKKKYSNQPQHF,TGCGCCACCGATACAAAAAAAAAGTATAGCAATCAGCCCCAGCATTTT
TRBV10-2,TRBJ1-2,.,TRBD1,CASSEDRVYGYTF,TGCGCCAGCAGCGAGGACAGGGTCTATGGCTACACCTTC
TRBV19,TRBJ1-2,.,.,CASTFQGRGYTF,TGTGCCAGTACCTTTCAGGGGAGAGGCTACACCTTC
TRBV7-9,TRBJ2-7,.,TRBD1,CASSGQGRFIEQYF,TGTGCCAGCAGCGGACAGGGACGTTTCATCGAGCAGTACTTC
TRBV7-7,TRBJ2-7,.,.,CASSLGRGSYEQYF,TGTGCTAGCAGCTTAGGTCGGGGTTCCTACGAGCAGTACTTC
TRBV16,TRBJ2-5,.,.,CASSQLVGVGETQYF,TGTGCCAGCAGCCAATTGGTGGGAGTCGGAGAGACCCAGTACTTC
TRBV27,TRBJ2-7,.,TRBD2,CASNARERGSYEQYF,TGTGCCAGCAACGCTCGGGAGCGGGGGTCCTACGAGCAGTACTTC
TRBV6-1,TRBJ1-5,.,.,CASSFYTGNGQPQHF,TGTGCCAGCAGTTTCTATACAGGGAATGGTCAGCCCCAGCATTTT
TRBV11-2,TRBJ2-5,few,.,CASSLDTGDNQYF,TGTGCCAGCAGCTTAGACACGGGAGATAACCAGTACTTC
TRBV18,TRBJ2-7,.,TRBD1,CASSPTGQGAGEQYF,TGTGCCAGCTCACCAACGGGACAGGGGGCTGGGGAGCAGTACTTC
TRBV4-1,TRBJ2-5,.,.,CASSQAGGRIETQYF,TGCGCCAGCAGCCAGGCCGGGGGGCGTATAGAGACCCAGTACTTC
TRBV7-2,TRBJ2-7,.,TRBD2,CASSPTSGQGYEQYF,TGTGCCAGCAGCCCTACTAGCGGCCAGGGCTACGAGCAGTACTTC
TRBV10-3,TRBJ2-1,.,TRBD2,CAISEGLAALNEQFF,TGTGCCATCAGTGAGGGACTAGCGGCCCTCAATGAGCAGTTCTTC
TRBV5-1,TRBJ2-1,.,.,CASSLGSGNSYNEQFF,TGCGCCAGCAGCTTGGGTAGCGGAAACTCCTACAATGAGCAGTTCTTC
TRBV6-1,TRBJ1-5,.,TRBD1,CASSTGQGNQPQHF,TGTGCCAGCAGTACGGGACAGGGAAATCAGCCCCAGCATTTT
TRBV11-3,TRBJ2-2,.,.,CASSPHVGENTGELFF,TGTGCCAGCAGCCCCCACGTCGGGGAAAACACCGGGGAGCTGTTTTTT
TRBV10-2,TRBJ2-1,.,TRBD2,CASSEGRGRGYNEQFF,TGCGCCAGCAGTGAGGGGAGGGGCCGAGGCTACAATGAGCAGTTCTTC
TRBV4-1,TRBJ2-2,.,TRBD2,CASSLTLLASGRGHAGELFF,TGCGCCAGCAGTCTCACTCTCTTAGCTAGCGGGAGGGGACACGCCGGGGAGCTGTTTTTT
TRBV11-2,TRBJ2-5,once,TRBD2,CASSPSGAGETQYF,TGTGCCAGCAGCCCCTCGGGAGCGGGGGAGACCCAGTACTTC
TRBV11-2,TRBJ2-3,few,TRBD2,CASSPSGRTDTQYF,TGTGCCAGCAGCCCTAGCGGGCGCACAGATACGCAGTATTTT